Below, 7 T cell receptor beta chains from the same sample are listed, as sequenced in a study of CD8 T cells in Susac syndrome. RNA, at 0.5 to 1 ug, was reverse transcribed with random hexamers. Each CDR3 protein gets one entry after TCRdb re-called the immunoSEQ multiplex PCR reads with MiXCR. Here the sample spans over 150,000 distinct CDR3 sequences, just under 95% being singletons. The sequenced sample consisted of CD4+ T cells from PBMCs. These receptors all come from a human donor with Susac syndrome.

V is TRBV7-9 and J is TRBJ2-5; D is possibly TRBD1 or TRBD2 (5 bases each). The CDR3 consists of 16 residues. Germline V gene lookup returns CDR1 SEHNR and CDR2 FQNEAQ (reference sequence). The V gene lost 4 bases and the J gene lost 2 bases, with 17 bases spanning the gap. Here the CDR3 reads CASSSPGRSSQETQYF. The CDR3 region has the DNA TGTGCCAGCAGCTCCCCGGGACGTAGTAGTCAAGAGACCCAGTACTTC.

The V gene is TRBV15, the J gene TRBJ1-2, with 9 nucleotides matching TRBD1. Germline-derived CDR1 and CDR2 are LNHNV and YYDKDF (reference sequence). This CDR3 region has 13 residues. V was clipped by 3 bases and J by 4 bases; unmatched bases: 0. In nucleotides, the CDR3 is TGTGCCACCAGCAGGGACAGGGGCTATGGCTACACCTTC. Its translation: CATSRDRGYGYTF.

The CDR3 region is CAWGDRAYGYTF. The CDR3 region has the DNA TGTGCCTGGGGGGACAGGGCGTATGGCTACACCTTC. The rearrangement uses TRBV30 and TRBJ1-2; TRBD1 matches 9 bases. The germline V gene encodes CDR1 GTSNPN and CDR2 SVGIG (reference sequence). The CDR3 runs to 12 residues. V dropped 5 bases and J dropped 5; count of bases not matched to a gene: 3.

The chain recombines TRBV29-1 with TRBJ2-7; perhaps TRBD1 as D (6 bases). The V end lost 5 bases, the J end lost 0 bases, and 11 bases lay between the germline ends. The CDR3 runs 13 residues. The germline V gene encodes CDR1 SQVTM and CDR2 ANQGSEA. For the CDR3, the DNA is TGCAGCGTTACCGGGACACTCTCCTACGAGCAGTACTTC. This codes for CSVTGTLSYEQYF.

The chain combines TRBV12-3 or TRBV12-4 with TRBJ1-5; 11 bases fit TRBD1. This CDR3 has 16 residues. The V and J ends lost 6 bases and 6 bases, in that order; junction bases with no gene match: 10. The CDR3 DNA is TGTGCCAGCAGAGAAGGACAGGGGGCGCGCGGTCAGCCCCAGCATTTT. This sequence encodes CASREGQGARGQPQHF.

This clonotype was seen just once. This sequence joins TRBV14 and TRBJ2-1; 7 bases are shared with TRBD2. After removal of 1 base from V and 5 bases from J, the junction contained 17 bases not matched to a gene. The CDR3 spans 19 residues. Germline CDR1 SGHDN, CDR2 FVKESK. CDR3 protein: CASSQGLRARRESHNEQFF. The DNA for the CDR3 is TGTGCCAGCAGCCAAGGCTTGCGGGCGAGGCGGGAGTCCCACAATGAGCAGTTCTTC.

This rearrangement joins TRBV20-1 to TRBJ1-5, with a weak D call TRBD1 (6 bases). CDR1 is DFQATT, CDR2 SNEGSKA, per germline (reference sequence). The CDR3 spans 14 residues. V was clipped by 6 bases and J by 0 bases, with 12 bases between them. CDR3 sequence reads: CSARTANSNQPQHF. CDR3 nucleotide sequence: TGCAGTGCAAGGACAGCAAATAGCAATCAGCCCCAGCATTTT.